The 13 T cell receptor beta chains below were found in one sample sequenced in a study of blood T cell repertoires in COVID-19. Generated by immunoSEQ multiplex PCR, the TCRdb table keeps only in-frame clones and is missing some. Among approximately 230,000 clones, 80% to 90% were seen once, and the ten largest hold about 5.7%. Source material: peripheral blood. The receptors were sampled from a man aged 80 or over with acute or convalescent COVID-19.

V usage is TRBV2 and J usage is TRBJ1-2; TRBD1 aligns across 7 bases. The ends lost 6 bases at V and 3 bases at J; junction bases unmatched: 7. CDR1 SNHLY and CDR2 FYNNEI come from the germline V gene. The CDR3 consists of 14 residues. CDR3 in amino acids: CASRGQERDYGYTF. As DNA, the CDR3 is TGTGCCAGCAGAGGACAGGAAAGGGACTATGGCTACACCTTC.

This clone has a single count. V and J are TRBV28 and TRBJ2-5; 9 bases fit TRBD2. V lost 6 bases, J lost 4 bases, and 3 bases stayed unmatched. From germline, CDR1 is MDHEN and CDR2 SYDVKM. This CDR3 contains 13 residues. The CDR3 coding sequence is TGTGCCAGCAGCTGGACTAGCGTAGAGACCCAGTACTTC. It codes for CASSWTSVETQYF.

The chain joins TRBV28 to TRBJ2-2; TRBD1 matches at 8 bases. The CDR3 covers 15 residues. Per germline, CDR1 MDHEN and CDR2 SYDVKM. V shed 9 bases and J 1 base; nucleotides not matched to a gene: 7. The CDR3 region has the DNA TGTGCCAGTCCGACAGGGGCGATGAACACCGGGGAGCTGTTTTTT. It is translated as CASPTGAMNTGELFF.

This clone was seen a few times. This chain's CDR3 is CASSSGTGSTEAFF. The CDR3 DNA follows: TGTGCCAGTAGTTCCGGGACAGGGTCCACTGAAGCTTTCTTT. The chain uses TRBV19 and TRBJ1-1; TRBD1 matches 9 bases. J gave up 4 bases and V 5 bases, and 5 bases lay outside the gene matches. This CDR3 spans 14 amino acids. CDR1 is LNHDA, CDR2 SQIVND, per germline (reference sequence).

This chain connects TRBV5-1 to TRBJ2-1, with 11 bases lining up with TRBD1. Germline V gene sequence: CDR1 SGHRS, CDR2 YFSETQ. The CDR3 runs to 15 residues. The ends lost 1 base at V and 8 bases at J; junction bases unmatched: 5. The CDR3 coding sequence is TGCGCCAGCAGCTTGAGGACAGGGGGCAAAGATGAGCAGTTCTTC. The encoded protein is CASSLRTGGKDEQFF. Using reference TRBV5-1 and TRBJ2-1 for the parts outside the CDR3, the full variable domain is KAGVTQTPRYLIKTRGQQVTLSCSPISGHRSVSWYQQTPGQGLQFLFEYFSETQRNKGNFPGRFSGRQFSNSRSEMNVSTLELGDSALYLCASSLRTGGKDEQFFGPGTRLTVL.

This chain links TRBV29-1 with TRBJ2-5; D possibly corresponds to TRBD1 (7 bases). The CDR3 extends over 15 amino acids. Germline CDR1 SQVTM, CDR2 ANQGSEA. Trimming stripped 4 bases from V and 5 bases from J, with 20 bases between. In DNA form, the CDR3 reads TGCAGCGTTGTCGGGGGACAGAGGGACGTGGAGACCCAGTACTTC. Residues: CSVVGGQRDVETQYF.

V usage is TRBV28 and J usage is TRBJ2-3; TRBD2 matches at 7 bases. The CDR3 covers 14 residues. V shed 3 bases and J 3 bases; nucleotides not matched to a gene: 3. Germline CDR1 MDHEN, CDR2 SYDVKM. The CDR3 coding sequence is TGTGCCAGCAGTTTGGGGGGGATAACAGATACGCAGTATTTT. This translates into CASSLGGITDTQYF.

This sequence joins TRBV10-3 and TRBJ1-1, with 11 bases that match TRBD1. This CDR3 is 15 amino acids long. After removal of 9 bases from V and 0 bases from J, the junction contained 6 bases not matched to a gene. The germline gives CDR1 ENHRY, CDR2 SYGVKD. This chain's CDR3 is CAISGQGGMNTEAFF. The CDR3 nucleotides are TGTGCCATATCGGGACAGGGGGGCATGAACACTGAAGCTTTCTTT.

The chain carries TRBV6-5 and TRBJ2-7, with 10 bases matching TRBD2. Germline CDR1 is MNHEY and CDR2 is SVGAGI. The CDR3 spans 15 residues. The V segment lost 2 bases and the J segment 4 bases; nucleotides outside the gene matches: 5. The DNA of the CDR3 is TGTGCCAGCAGTTACCTCCCTAGCGGGAGTTACGAGCAGTACTTC. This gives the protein CASSYLPSGSYEQYF.

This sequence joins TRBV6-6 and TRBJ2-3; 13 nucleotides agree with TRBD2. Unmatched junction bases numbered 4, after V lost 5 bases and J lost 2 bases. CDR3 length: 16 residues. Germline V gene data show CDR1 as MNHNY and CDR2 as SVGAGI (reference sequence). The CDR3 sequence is CASSRTSGRLTDTQYF. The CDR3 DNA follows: TGTGCCAGCAGTCGGACTAGCGGGAGACTCACAGATACGCAGTATTTT.

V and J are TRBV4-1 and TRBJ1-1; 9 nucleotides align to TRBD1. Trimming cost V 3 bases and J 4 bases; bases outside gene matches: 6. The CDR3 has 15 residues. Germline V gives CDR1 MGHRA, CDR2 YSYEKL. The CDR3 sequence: CASSQEQGASTEAFF. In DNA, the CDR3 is TGCGCCAGCAGCCAGGAACAGGGGGCGAGCACTGAAGCTTTCTTT.

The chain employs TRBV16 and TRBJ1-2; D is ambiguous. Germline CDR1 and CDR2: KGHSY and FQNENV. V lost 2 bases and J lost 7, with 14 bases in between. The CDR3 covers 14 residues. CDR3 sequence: CASSQVWASSGYTF. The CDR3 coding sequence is TGTGCCAGCAGCCAAGTTTGGGCTTCTTCTGGCTACACCTTC.

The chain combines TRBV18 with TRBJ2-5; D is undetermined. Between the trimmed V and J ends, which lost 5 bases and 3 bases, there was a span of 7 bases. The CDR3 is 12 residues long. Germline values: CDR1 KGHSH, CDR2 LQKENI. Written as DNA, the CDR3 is TGTGCCAGCTCAAATTCCGAAGAGACCCAGTACTTC. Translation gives CASSNSEETQYF.